These T cell receptor beta chains were read from a single sample in a study of blood T cell repertoires in COVID-19. The method was immunoSEQ multiplex PCR; TCRdb's version includes in-frame clones alone and lacks a portion of them. The data show about 170,000 clones, 85% to 90% seen once. Sequences were obtained from peripheral blood. These receptors originate from a man younger than 35 with active or convalescent COVID-19. Both conserved end residues are part of each CDR3. Each record gives: J gene, V gene, CDR3 length, CDR3 protein.

j_call: TRBJ1-1; v_call: TRBV10-3; cdr3_length: 15; cdr3_aa: CAISDRRVMNTEAFF
j_call: TRBJ1-6; v_call: TRBV7-2; cdr3_length: 17; cdr3_aa: CASSLEGGSMTNSPLHF
j_call: TRBJ1-6; v_call: TRBV10-3; cdr3_length: 16; cdr3_aa: CAISDGSHSYNSPLHF
j_call: TRBJ2-1; v_call: TRBV9; cdr3_length: 14; cdr3_aa: CASSHTSGTNEQFF
j_call: TRBJ1-5; v_call: TRBV6-2/TRBV6-3; cdr3_length: 15; cdr3_aa: CASRYRDRDNQPQHF
j_call: TRBJ2-5; v_call: TRBV11-2; cdr3_length: 15; cdr3_aa: CASSLRQGIMETQYF
j_call: TRBJ1-5; v_call: TRBV6-5; cdr3_length: 14; cdr3_aa: CASSYRQGNQPQHF
j_call: TRBJ1-1; v_call: TRBV19; cdr3_length: 12; cdr3_aa: CASNTGNTEAFF
j_call: TRBJ1-2; v_call: TRBV7-3; cdr3_length: 13; cdr3_aa: CASSLDPGSGYTF
j_call: TRBJ2-7; v_call: TRBV11-2; cdr3_length: 17; cdr3_aa: CASSLRGTGGTSYEQYF
j_call: TRBJ2-7; v_call: TRBV19; cdr3_length: 14; cdr3_aa: CASSRTGPLYEQYF
j_call: TRBJ1-1; v_call: TRBV3-1/TRBV3-2; cdr3_length: 14; cdr3_aa: CASSQEGQILEAFF
j_call: TRBJ1-2; v_call: TRBV20-1; cdr3_length: 11; cdr3_aa: CSARGRDGYTF
j_call: TRBJ2-5; v_call: TRBV5-8; cdr3_length: 14; cdr3_aa: CASSLGLGLQTQYF
j_call: TRBJ1-5; v_call: TRBV7-8; cdr3_length: 16; cdr3_aa: CASSARGDSSNQPQHF
j_call: TRBJ2-1; v_call: TRBV24-1; cdr3_length: 16; cdr3_aa: CATSDQTELGYNEQFF
j_call: TRBJ1-1; v_call: TRBV19; cdr3_length: 14; cdr3_aa: CASIEGQGNTEAFF
j_call: TRBJ1-2; v_call: TRBV6-5; cdr3_length: 14; cdr3_aa: CASSYLNSYYGYTF
j_call: TRBJ1-2; v_call: TRBV3-1/TRBV3-2; cdr3_length: 14; cdr3_aa: CASSQGQGSSGYTF
j_call: TRBJ2-1; v_call: TRBV7-2; cdr3_length: 16; cdr3_aa: CASSISGGEVYNEQFF
j_call: TRBJ1-5; v_call: TRBV10-2; cdr3_length: 14; cdr3_aa: CASSGDTSYQPQHF
j_call: TRBJ1-6; v_call: TRBV19; cdr3_length: 13; cdr3_aa: CASSIVSNSPLHF
j_call: TRBJ1-5; v_call: TRBV7-8; cdr3_length: 14; cdr3_aa: CASSLARVDQPQHF